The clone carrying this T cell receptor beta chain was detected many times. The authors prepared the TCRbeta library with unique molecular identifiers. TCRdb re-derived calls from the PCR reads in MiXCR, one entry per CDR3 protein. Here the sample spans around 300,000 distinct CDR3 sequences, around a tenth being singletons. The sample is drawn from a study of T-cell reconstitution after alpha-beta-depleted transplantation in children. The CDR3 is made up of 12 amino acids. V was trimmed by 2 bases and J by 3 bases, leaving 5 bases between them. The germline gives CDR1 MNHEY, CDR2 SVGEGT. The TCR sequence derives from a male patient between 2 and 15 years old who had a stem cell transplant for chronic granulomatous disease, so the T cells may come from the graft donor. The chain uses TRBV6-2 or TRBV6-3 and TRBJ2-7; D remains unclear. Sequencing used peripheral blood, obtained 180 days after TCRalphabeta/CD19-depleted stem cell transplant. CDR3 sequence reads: CASSYPVYEQYF. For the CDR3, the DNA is TGTGCCAGCAGTTACCCCGTCTACGAGCAGTACTTC.